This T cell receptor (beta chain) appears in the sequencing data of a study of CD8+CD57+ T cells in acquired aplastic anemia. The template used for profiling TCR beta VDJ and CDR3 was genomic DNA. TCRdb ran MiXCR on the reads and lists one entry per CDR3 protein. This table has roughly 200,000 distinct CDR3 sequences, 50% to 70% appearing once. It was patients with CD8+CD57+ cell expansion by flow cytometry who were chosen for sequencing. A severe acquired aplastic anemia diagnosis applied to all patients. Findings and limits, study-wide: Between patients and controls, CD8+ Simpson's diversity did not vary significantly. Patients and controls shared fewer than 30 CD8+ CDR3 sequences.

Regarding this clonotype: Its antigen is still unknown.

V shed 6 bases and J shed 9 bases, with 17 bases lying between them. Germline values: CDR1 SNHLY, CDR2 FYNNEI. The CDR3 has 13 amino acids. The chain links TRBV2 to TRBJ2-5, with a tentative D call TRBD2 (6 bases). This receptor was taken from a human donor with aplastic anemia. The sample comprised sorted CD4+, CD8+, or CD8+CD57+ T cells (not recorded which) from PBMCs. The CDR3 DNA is TGTGCCAGCAGAGACACGGGCGGGATGGCCCAGTACTTC. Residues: CASRDTGGMAQYF. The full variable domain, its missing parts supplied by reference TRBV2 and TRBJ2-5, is EPEVTQTPSHQVTQMGQEVILRCVPISNHLYFYWYRQILGQKVEFLVSFYNNEISEKSEIFDDQFSVERPDGSNFTLKIRSTKLEDSAMYFCASRDTGGMAQYFGPGTRLLVL.